This entry lists 6 T cell receptor beta chains sequenced from one sample in a study of T cells in Graves' hyperthyroidism and ophthalmopathy. The source material, RNA transcripts, was used to amplify TCR beta CDR3 regions. HTBI primers drove first-round RT-PCR of the TCR CDR3. TCRdb called the multiplex PCR reads again in MiXCR, with one record for every CDR3 protein. The repertoire consists of hundreds of thousands of distinct CDR3 sequences, with roughly 13% occurring once and the leading ten covering 30% to 40%. Sequenced: blood. The receptors here all came from a middle-aged woman with Graves' ophthalmopathy.

Regarding this clonotype: The junction and the germline gene differ at one end; a read error may be behind it. V usage is TRBV4-1 and J usage is TRBJ2-1; D ambiguous. The germline gives CDR1 MGHRA, CDR2 YSYEKL. CDR3 length: 13 residues. CDR3 in DNA: TGTGCCAGCAGCCATCAGAGTCGGAATGAGCAGTTCTTC. Translating gives CASSHQSRNEQFF.

This clonotype was recorded many times. V is TRBV3-1 and J is TRBJ2-3; D ambiguous. Trimming took 1 base from V and 6 from J, leaving 11 bases between them. The CDR3 is 14 amino acids. Germline V gives CDR1 LGHDT, CDR2 YNNKEL (reference sequence). CDR3 amino acids: CASSQVRAHDTQYF. DNA of the CDR3: TGTGCCAGCAGCCAAGTCCGGGCACATGATACGCAGTATTTT.

The chain carries TRBV4-2 and TRBJ1-2, with D unresolved. V was cut by 1 base and J by 4 bases, with 13 bases left in between. Germline V gene lookup returns CDR1 LGHNA and CDR2 YNFKEQ. This CDR3 is 15 amino acids long. CDR3 amino acids: CASSQAEGRAYGYTF. CDR3 in DNA: TGTGCCAGCAGCCAAGCCGAAGGTCGGGCCTATGGCTACACCTTC.

The sample holds many counts of this clonotype. This sequence joins TRBV25-1 and TRBJ1-1; D gene unclear. Germline V gene lookup returns CDR1 MGHDK and CDR2 SYGVNS. The CDR3 is 13 residues long. V was shortened by 3 bases and J by 3 bases, with 8 bases between the two germline ends. As DNA, the CDR3 is TGTGCCAGCAGTGAGGTAGGATACACTGAAGCTTTCTTT. As protein: CASSEVGYTEAFF.

Concerning this clonotype itself: A read error may explain this, as a much larger clone is one base away. The rearrangement joins TRBV11-3 to TRBJ2-3; TRBD1 aligns across 7 bases. This CDR3 has 18 residues. Per the germline V gene, CDR1 is SGHNT and CDR2 is YENEEA. The CDR3 coding sequence is TGTGCCAGCAGCTTCCGCCGGGACAGCTGGGACCGCACAGGTACGCAGTATTTT. Residues: CASSFRRDSWDRTGTQYF.

In this sample, this clonotype turned up many times. The chain carries TRBV6-1 and TRBJ1-1; D gene ambiguous. The V gene lost 6 bases and the J gene lost 6 bases, with 20 bases spanning the gap. CDR3 size: 15 residues. The germline gives CDR1 MNHNS, CDR2 SASEGT. CDR3 region: CASRPPTTFSAEAFF. The CDR3 DNA is TGTGCCAGCAGACCCCCGACAACCTTTAGCGCTGAAGCTTTCTTT.